The sequence of this T cell receptor (beta chain) was determined in a study of T cells in women clearing cervical HPV infection. Cervical HPV DNA detected by MY09/MY11 PCR, typed by dot-blot. Notes on this clone: The read terminates 3 residues before the CDR3 end, so the remaining end is supplied by the germline J gene.

Data came from immunoSEQ multiplex PCR; TCRdb stores just in-frame clones and leaves some out. This sample's table reports more than 20,000 clones. This CDR3 is built from 15 residues. The germline gives CDR1 DFQATT, CDR2 SNEGSKA (reference sequence). The junction had 14 bases not matched to a gene; V was cut back by 6 bases and J by 4 bases. The sequence came from a woman between 18 and 75 years old with a cervical HPV16 infection that either progressed to CIN3+ or cleared (not recorded which). The chain carries TRBV20-1 and TRBJ2-5; 7 bases map to TRBD1. Sample: blood buffy coat. This chain's CDR3 is CSARTGAAGVETQYF. The sequenced part of the CDR3 DNA is TGCAGTGCAAGAACAGGGGCGGCAGGGGTAGAGACC.